Listed here are 9 T cell receptor beta chains from one sample, sequenced in a study of T-cell reconstitution after alpha-beta-depleted transplantation in children. A TCRbeta library incorporating unique molecular identifiers was prepared. MiXCR, run by TCRdb on the PCR reads, gives a single entry per CDR3 protein. The repertoire includes around 210,000 distinct CDR3 sequences, approximately 7% of them detected once, and roughly 6% sits in the top ten. Material: PBMCs, obtained before TCRalphabeta/CD19-depleted stem cell transplant. The receptors stem from a boy younger than 10 with acute lymphoblastic leukemia, due to receive a stem cell transplant.

V gene TRBV5-1 combines with J gene TRBJ2-1, with D perhaps given as TRBD1 or TRBD2 (5 bases each). CDR3 size: 15 residues. Germline CDR1 is SGHRS and CDR2 is YFSETQ. Trimming removed 3 bases from V and 10 bases from J, with 20 bases in between. CDR3 nucleotides: TGCGCCAGCAGCTGTGATTTGGGACCAGGCAGGGAGCAGTTCTTC. Its protein product is CASSCDLGPGREQFF.

This clonotype has more than one count but fewer than ten. The rearrangement uses TRBV29-1 and TRBJ2-2, with 8 nucleotides matching TRBD2. Germline V gene data show CDR1 as SQVTM and CDR2 as ANQGSEA. The CDR3 runs 16 residues. J gave up 0 bases and V 5 bases, and 8 bases lay outside the gene matches. CDR3 sequence: CSVQGWREANTGELFF. The DNA of the CDR3 is TGCAGCGTTCAAGGGTGGCGGGAGGCGAACACCGGGGAGCTGTTTTTT.

There are many counts of this clonotype. The rearrangement links TRBV10-3 to TRBJ2-5, with TRBD2 matching 8 bases. With V trimmed by 0 bases and J by 5 bases, 5 bases remained unmatched. The germline V gene encodes CDR1 ENHRY and CDR2 SYGVKD. CDR3 size: 15 residues. In DNA form, the CDR3 reads TGTGCCATCAGTGAGTCTACTAGCGGTGGGGAGACCCAGTACTTC. Translated: CAISESTSGGETQYF.

This clonotype was picked up a small number of times. V gene TRBV7-9 combines with J gene TRBJ2-7, with D perhaps being TRBD1 or TRBD2 (6 bases each). Per the germline V gene, CDR1 is SEHNR and CDR2 is FQNEAQ (reference sequence). The CDR3 is 13 residues long. Trimming pared 5 bases from V and 7 bases from J, leaving 15 bases between. In DNA form, the CDR3 reads TGTGCCAGCAGCCCCTCGGGGGCGTGGGAGCAGTACTTC. This codes for CASSPSGAWEQYF.

Ten or more counts support this clonotype. The J gene is TRBJ2-1, the V gene TRBV7-3; 11 bases are a match to TRBD2. The CDR3 length is 15 residues. Per the germline V gene, CDR1 is SGHTA and CDR2 is FQGTGA. V shed 5 bases, J shed 5 bases, and the junction held 5 bases outside the gene matches. CDR3 region: CASSPTSGVDNEQFF. The CDR3 nucleotides read TGTGCCAGCAGCCCGACTAGCGGGGTCGACAATGAGCAGTTCTTC. The variable domain in full, completed from reference TRBV7-3 and TRBJ2-1, reads GAGVSQTPSNKVTEKGKYVELRCDPISGHTALYWYRQSLGQGPEFLIYFQGTGAADDSGLPNDRFFAVRPEGSVSTLKIQRTERGDSAVYLCASSPTSGVDNEQFFGPGTRLTVL.

This clonotype has more than one count but fewer than ten. The V gene is TRBV9, the J gene TRBJ2-3; no clear D. V lost 0 bases, J lost 2 bases, and 10 bases lay in between. CDR1 and CDR2 (germline): SGDLS, YYNGEE. This CDR3 has 15 amino acids. For the CDR3, the DNA is TGTGCCAGCAGCGTAGTCGGTCAGAACACAGATACGCAGTATTTT. Translation: CASSVVGQNTDTQYF.

There are many counts of this clonotype. The CDR3 sequence is CASATGNEQYF. The DNA of the CDR3 is TGCGCCAGTGCGACAGGGAACGAGCAGTACTTC. The chain employs TRBV5-1 and TRBJ2-7; 7 positions match TRBD1. Trimming removed 8 bases from V and 5 bases from J; junction bases left unmatched: 4. Germline V lookup: CDR1 SGHRS, CDR2 YFSETQ. The CDR3 has 11 amino acids.

There are many counts of this clonotype. The chain joins TRBV11-2 to TRBJ1-1; unclear D gene. The ends were cut back, 1 base at V and 4 bases at J, with 13 bases in the middle. CDR1 and CDR2 from the germline V gene are SGHAT and FQNNGV. CDR3 length: 15 amino acids. CDR3 coding DNA: TGTGCCAGCAGCTTAGTCGCGGTGAGTGGCACTGAAGCTTTCTTT. Its protein product is CASSLVAVSGTEAFF. Variable domain in full (rest from reference TRBV11-2 and TRBJ1-1): EAGVAQSPRYKIIEKRQSVAFWCNPISGHATLYWYQQILGQGPKLLIQFQNNGVVDDSQLPKDRFSAERLKGVDSTLKIQPAKLEDSAVYLCASSLVAVSGTEAFFGQGTRLTVV.

This clonotype was detected a few times. CDR3 amino acids: CASSLETGGLQETQYF. CDR3 nucleotide sequence: TGCGCCAGCAGCTTGGAGACAGGGGGTCTCCAAGAGACCCAGTACTTC. The gene calls are TRBV5-1 and TRBJ2-5; TRBD1 matches 9 bases. The CDR3 is made up of 16 amino acids. Per germline, CDR1 SGHRS and CDR2 YFSETQ. Trimming at V came to 0 bases and at J to 1 base, leaving 4 bases not matched to a gene.